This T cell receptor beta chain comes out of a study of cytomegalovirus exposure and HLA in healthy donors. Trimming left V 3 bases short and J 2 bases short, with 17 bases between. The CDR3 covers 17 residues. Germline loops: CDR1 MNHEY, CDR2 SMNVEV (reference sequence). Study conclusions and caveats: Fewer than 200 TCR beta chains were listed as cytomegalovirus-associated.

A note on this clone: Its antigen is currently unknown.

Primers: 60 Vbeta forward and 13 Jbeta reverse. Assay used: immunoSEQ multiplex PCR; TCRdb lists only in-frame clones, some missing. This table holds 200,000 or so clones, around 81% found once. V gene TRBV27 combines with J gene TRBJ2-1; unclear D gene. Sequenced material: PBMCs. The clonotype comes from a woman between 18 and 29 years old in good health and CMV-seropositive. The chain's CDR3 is CASSFRSATETYNEQFF. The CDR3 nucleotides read TGTGCCAGCAGTTTCAGGTCAGCCACAGAAACCTACAATGAGCAGTTCTTC.